Listed below are T cell receptor beta chains from one sample, sequenced in a study of blood T cell repertoires in COVID-19. Produced via immunoSEQ multiplex PCR; TCRdb's table is partial and in-frame only. Seen here are around 190,000 clones, roughly 90% observed once, and the top ten hold over 15%. Sequenced: peripheral blood. All receptors derive from a man aged 45-65 years with COVID-19, enrolled during active disease. Each CDR3 is given with its conserved first and last residue. D genes are given only for firm matches. Expanded clones get a size class; other rows say once, few or many, or leave the size out.

j_call	v_call	d_call	clone_size	cdr3_aa	cdr3_nt
TRBJ2-7	TRBV7-2	.	.	CASSLTGQTHYEQYF	TGTGCCAGCAGCTTAACTGGACAGACCCACTACGAGCAGTACTTC
TRBJ1-1	TRBV30	TRBD1	.	CAWSKGTDFTEAFF	TGTGCCTGGAGTAAAGGGACAGACTTCACTGAAGCTTTCTTT
TRBJ2-2	TRBV5-1	TRBD2	.	CASSPGLATNTGELFF	TGCGCCAGCAGCCCGGGACTAGCCACGAACACCGGGGAGCTGTTTTTT
TRBJ2-7	TRBV6-5	TRBD1	.	CASRGGQGIHEQYF	TGTGCCAGCAGGGGAGGACAGGGGATCCACGAGCAGTACTTC
TRBJ2-7	TRBV5-1	.	.	CASSLAVQGRYEQYF	TGCGCCAGCAGCTTAGCAGTCCAGGGGCGCTACGAGCAGTACTTC
TRBJ2-7	TRBV11-2	.	.	CASSAGTVLYEQYF	TGTGCCAGCAGCGCGGGGACAGTCCTTTACGAGCAGTACTTC
TRBJ2-1	TRBV12-3/TRBV12-4	TRBD1	.	CASSFAGRGWQFF	TGTGCCAGCAGTTTCGCGGGCAGGGGGTGGCAGTTCTTC
TRBJ2-5	TRBV7-9	TRBD1	.	CASSRQGAGETQYF	TGTGCCAGCAGCCGACAGGGGGCAGGGGAGACCCAGTACTTC
TRBJ2-5	TRBV18	TRBD1	.	CASSPLNRDSQETQYF	TGTGCCAGCTCACCTCTCAACCGGGACAGCCAAGAGACCCAGTACTTC
TRBJ2-1	TRBV5-1	TRBD2	.	CASRVTSGKGEQFF	TGCGCCAGCAGGGTGACTAGCGGGAAGGGTGAGCAGTTCTTC
TRBJ2-5	TRBV28	TRBD1	.	CASSQGVQETQYF	TGTGCCAGCAGTCAGGGGGTTCAAGAGACCCAGTACTTC
TRBJ1-6	TRBV9	.	.	CASSVTPGRGADSPLHF	TGTGCCAGCAGCGTAACCCCCGGACGGGGGGCGGATTCACCCCTCCACTTT
TRBJ2-5	TRBV4-3	TRBD1	.	CASSPKTGDETQYF	TGCGCCAGCAGCCCAAAAACAGGGGATGAGACCCAGTACTTC
TRBJ2-5	TRBV7-9	TRBD2	.	CASSLTLRGGPETQYF	TGTGCCAGCAGCTTAACCCTCCGCGGGGGGCCGGAGACCCAGTACTTC
TRBJ2-2	TRBV27	TRBD1	.	CASSLSVSGGSGELFF	TGTGCCAGCAGTTTATCGGTCTCAGGGGGCAGCGGGGAGCTGTTTTTT
TRBJ2-3	TRBV7-9	.	once	CASSLAVAVDIDTQYF	TGTGCCAGCAGCTTAGCTGTTGCGGTCGATATAGATACGCAGTATTTT
TRBJ2-4	TRBV28	.	once	CASRGPGRPKNIQYF	TGTGCCAGCAGGGGGCCCGGCCGCCCCAAAAACATTCAGTACTTC
TRBJ2-7	TRBV6-5	.	.	CASSYSGGAFEQYF	TGTGCCAGCAGTTACTCTGGGGGGGCCTTCGAGCAGTACTTC
TRBJ1-5	TRBV7-6	.	few	CASSPLWSGRSNQPQHF	TGTGCCAGCAGCCCGCTTTGGTCGGGAAGGAGCAATCAGCCCCAGCATTTT
TRBJ1-2	TRBV5-5	.	.	CASSLASNYGYTF	TGTGCCAGCAGCTTGGCTTCTAACTATGGCTACACCTTC
TRBJ2-7	TRBV19	TRBD2	.	CASSIGLAGNSYEQYF	TGTGCCAGTAGTATCGGACTAGCGGGAAACTCCTACGAGCAGTACTTC
TRBJ1-5	TRBV15	.	.	CATSSRGDSNQPQHF	TGTGCCACCAGCAGCAGGGGCGATAGCAATCAGCCCCAGCATTTT
TRBJ2-3	TRBV30	TRBD1	once	CAWARSGTGPLTDTQYF	TGTGCCTGGGCACGCAGTGGGACAGGCCCGTTGACAGATACGCAGTATTTT
TRBJ2-3	TRBV7-3	.	.	CASSLDQGSTDTQYF	TGTGCCAGCAGCTTAGATCAGGGGAGCACAGATACGCAGTATTTT
TRBJ2-2	TRBV15	TRBD1	.	CATSSDRARTGELFF	TGTGCCACCAGCTCGGACAGGGCGAGGACCGGGGAGCTGTTTTTT
TRBJ2-5	TRBV11-2	.	once	CASSSRGYDQETQYF	TGTGCCAGCAGCTCGCGCGGATACGATCAAGAGACCCAGTACTTC
TRBJ1-1	TRBV6-2/TRBV6-3	TRBD1	.	CASSPRGQKNTEAFF	TGTGCCAGCAGCCCGAGGGGACAGAAGAACACTGAAGCTTTCTTT
TRBJ2-3	TRBV6-2/TRBV6-3	TRBD2	.	CASSPGGSTDTQYF	TGTGCCAGCAGTCCGGGGGGAAGCACAGATACGCAGTATTTT
TRBJ2-3	TRBV19	TRBD2	.	CASSPSLLARERAGIDTQYF	TGTGCCAGTAGTCCAAGCCTCCTTGCGCGGGAGAGGGCGGGGATAGATACGCAGTATTTT
TRBJ1-2	TRBV5-4	.	.	CASSLEAGVSGYTF	TGTGCCAGCAGCTTGGAGGCGGGCGTCAGTGGCTACACCTTC
TRBJ2-5	TRBV18	.	.	CASSSSTGYRETQYF	TGTGCCAGCTCATCGTCAACAGGGTACCGGGAGACCCAGTACTTC
TRBJ2-3	TRBV7-8	TRBD2	.	CASSLASIAGWDTQYF	TGTGCCAGCAGCTTAGCGTCGATAGCGGGGTGGGATACGCAGTATTTT
TRBJ2-5	TRBV19	TRBD2	.	CASRRTSGRQETQYF	TGTGCCAGTAGAAGGACTAGCGGGAGACAAGAGACCCAGTACTTC
TRBJ2-7	TRBV28	TRBD2	once	CASSTLAGGLNEQYF	TGTGCCAGCAGTACTTTAGCGGGGGGGCTCAACGAGCAGTACTTC
TRBJ2-7	TRBV9	.	.	CASSLGASGTPYEQYF	TGTGCCAGCAGCCTTGGGGCTTCCGGTACTCCCTACGAGCAGTACTTC